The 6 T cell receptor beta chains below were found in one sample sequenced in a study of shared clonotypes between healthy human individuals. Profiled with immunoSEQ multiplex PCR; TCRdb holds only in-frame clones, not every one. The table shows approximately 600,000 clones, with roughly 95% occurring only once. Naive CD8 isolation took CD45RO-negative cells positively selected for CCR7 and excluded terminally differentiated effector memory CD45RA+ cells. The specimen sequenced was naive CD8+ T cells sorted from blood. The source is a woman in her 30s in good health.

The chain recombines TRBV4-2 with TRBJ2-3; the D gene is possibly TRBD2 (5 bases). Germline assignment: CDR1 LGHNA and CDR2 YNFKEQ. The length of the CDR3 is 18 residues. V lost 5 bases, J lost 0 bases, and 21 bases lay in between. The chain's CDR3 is CASSSTVTGWGSTDTQYF. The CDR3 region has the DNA TGTGCCAGCAGCTCAACAGTGACGGGGTGGGGTAGCACAGATACGCAGTATTTT.

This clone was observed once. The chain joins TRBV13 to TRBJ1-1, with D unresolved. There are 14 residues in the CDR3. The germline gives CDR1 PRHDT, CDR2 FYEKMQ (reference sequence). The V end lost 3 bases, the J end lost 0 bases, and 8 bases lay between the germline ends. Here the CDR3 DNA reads TGTGCCAGCAGCTTGGTGTCCGTGAACACTGAAGCTTTCTTT. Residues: CASSLVSVNTEAFF.

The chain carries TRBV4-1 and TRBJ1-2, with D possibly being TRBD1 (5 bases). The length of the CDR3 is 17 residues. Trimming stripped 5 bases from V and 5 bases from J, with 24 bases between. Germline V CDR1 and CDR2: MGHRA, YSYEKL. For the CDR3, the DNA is TGCGCCAGCAGCAATCCGGGACGGAATGAAAGAGGGTATGGCTACACCTTC. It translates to CASSNPGRNERGYGYTF.

The CDR3 DNA sequence: TGTGCCAGCAGGTCCCGACCACACACAGATACGCAGTATTTT. As protein: CASRSRPHTDTQYF. The chain has TRBV27 and TRBJ2-3; D gene ambiguous. The germline gives CDR1 MNHEY, CDR2 SMNVEV (reference sequence). The V gene lost 6 bases and the J gene lost 2 bases, with 12 bases spanning the gap. This CDR3 has 14 amino acids.

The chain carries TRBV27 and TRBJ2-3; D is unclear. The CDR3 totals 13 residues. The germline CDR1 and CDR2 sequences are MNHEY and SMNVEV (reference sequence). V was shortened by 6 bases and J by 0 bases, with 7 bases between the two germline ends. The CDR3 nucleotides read TGTGCCAGCAGACACGCTAGCACAGATACGCAGTATTTT. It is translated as CASRHASTDTQYF.

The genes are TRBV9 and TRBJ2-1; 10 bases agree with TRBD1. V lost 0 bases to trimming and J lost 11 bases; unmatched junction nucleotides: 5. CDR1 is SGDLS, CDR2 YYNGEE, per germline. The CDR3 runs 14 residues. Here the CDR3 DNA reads TGTGCCAGCAGCGTAGGGACAGGGGGTTATCAGCAGTTCTTC. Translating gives CASSVGTGGYQQFF.